Detailed here is one T cell receptor (beta chain). The sample is drawn from a study of blood T cell repertoires in COVID-19. About the research overall: Collection of acute and convalescent COVID-19 samples took place in the United States, Italy and Spain.

Profiled with immunoSEQ multiplex PCR; TCRdb holds only in-frame clones, not every one. Among roughly 250,000 clones, roughly 86% were seen once, and the ten largest hold around 0.8%. Germline loops: CDR1 MNHNS, CDR2 SASEGT. The ends were cut back, 4 bases at V and 1 base at J, with 17 bases in the middle. The CDR3 is 18 amino acids. The sample was peripheral blood. The sequence was obtained from a woman younger than 45 with acute or convalescent COVID-19. This chain connects TRBV6-1 to TRBJ2-6; TRBD1 is a possible D gene (6 bases). The CDR3, as DNA: TGTGCCAGCAGTGCTACAGGGACGTTACCATCTGGGGCCAACGTCCTGACTTTC. It specifies CASSATGTLPSGANVLTF.